This record looks at one T cell receptor beta chain sequence and its context. Other nucleotide sequences in the sample specify the same CDR3. Measured with immunoSEQ multiplex PCR; TCRdb has only the in-frame clones, and not every one. Counted here are 1.5 million to 2.5 million clones, about 95% occurring once; the ten biggest clones make up less than 1.5%. These data come from a study of shared clonotypes between healthy human individuals. The naive CD8 subset, CD45RO-negative cells positively selected for CCR7, excluded terminally differentiated effector memory CD45RA+ cells. The sequence was collected from a man between 18 and 29 years old in good health. What was sequenced was naive CD8+ T cells sorted from blood.

The CDR3 DNA reads TGTGCCAGCAGCTTAGCGGGACAGGGCGATGGCTACACCTTC. This translates into CASSLAGQGDGYTF. The gene calls are TRBV7-9 and TRBJ1-2; the match to TRBD1 covers 9 bases. Trimming removed 0 bases from V and 6 bases from J; junction bases left unmatched: 2. The CDR3 consists of 14 residues. Per germline, CDR1 SEHNR and CDR2 FQNEAQ (reference sequence).